This T cell receptor (beta chain) is from a study of T cell repertoires in ileal Crohn's disease. Overall study context: About half of patients got postoperative therapy: around 10 thiopurines, fewer than 20 anti-TNF.

The repertoire was sequenced with immunoSEQ multiplex PCR; TCRdb's copy has only in-frame clones and lacks some. In the table there are about 5,500 clones, 80% of which are singletons. The receptor was isolated from an adult with Crohn's disease. Sequencing was carried out using ileal tissue.

CDR3 coding DNA: TGTGCCAGCTCATCCACAGGGATAACTAATGAAAAACTGTTTTTT. This sequence encodes CASSSTGITNEKLFF. The V call is TRBV18, the J call TRBJ1-4, with TRBD1 as a possible D gene (6 bases). This CDR3 has 15 amino acids. Trimming removed 5 bases from V and 1 base from J, with 11 bases in between. Germline V gives CDR1 KGHSH, CDR2 LQKENI.